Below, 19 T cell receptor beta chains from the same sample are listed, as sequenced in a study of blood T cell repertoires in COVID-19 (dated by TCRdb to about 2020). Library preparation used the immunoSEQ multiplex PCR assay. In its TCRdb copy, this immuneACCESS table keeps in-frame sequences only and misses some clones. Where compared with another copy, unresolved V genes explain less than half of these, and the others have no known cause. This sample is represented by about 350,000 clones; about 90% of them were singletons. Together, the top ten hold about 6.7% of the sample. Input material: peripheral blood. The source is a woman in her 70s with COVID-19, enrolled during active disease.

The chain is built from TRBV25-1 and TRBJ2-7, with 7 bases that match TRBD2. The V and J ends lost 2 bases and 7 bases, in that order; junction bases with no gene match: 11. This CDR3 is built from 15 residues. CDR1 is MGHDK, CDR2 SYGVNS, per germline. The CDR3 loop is CASSERSGELWEQYF. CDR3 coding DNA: TGTGCCAGCAGTGAAAGGAGCGGGGAGCTCTGGGAGCAGTACTTC.

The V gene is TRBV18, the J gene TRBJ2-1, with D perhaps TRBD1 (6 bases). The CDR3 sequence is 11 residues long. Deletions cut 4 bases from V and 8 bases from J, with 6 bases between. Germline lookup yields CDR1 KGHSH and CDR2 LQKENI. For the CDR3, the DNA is TGTGCCAGCTCACGACAGGATGAGCAGTTCTTC. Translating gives CASSRQDEQFF. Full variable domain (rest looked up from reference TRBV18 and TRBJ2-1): NAGVMQNPRHLVRRRGQEARLRCSPMKGHSHVYWYRQLPEEGLKFMVYLQKENIIDESGMPKERFSAEFPKEGPSILRIQQVVRGDSAAYFCASSRQDEQFFGPGTRLTVL.

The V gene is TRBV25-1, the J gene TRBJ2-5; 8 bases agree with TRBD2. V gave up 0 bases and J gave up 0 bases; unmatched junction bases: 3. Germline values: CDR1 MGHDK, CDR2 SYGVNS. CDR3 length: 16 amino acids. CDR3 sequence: CASSEYGRGDQETQYF. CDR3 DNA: TGTGCCAGCAGTGAATATGGGCGGGGGGACCAAGAGACCCAGTACTTC.

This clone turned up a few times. CDR3 DNA: TGTGCCAGTAGTGTCGGACAGATCAATCAGCCCCAGCATTTT. It translates to CASSVGQINQPQHF. This chain uses TRBV19 with TRBJ1-5, with a possible D match to TRBD1 (6 bases). The CDR3 totals 14 residues. In germline, CDR1 is LNHDA, CDR2 SQIVND (reference sequence). Trimming took off 5 bases at V and 3 bases at J, with 11 bases between the two ends.

DNA of the CDR3: TGTGCCAGCAGCTCAGATAGAGGGACAGGGTCTACACTCTATGGCTACACCTTC. Translated, it gives CASSSDRGTGSTLYGYTF. The J gene is TRBJ1-2, the V gene TRBV7-8, with 9 nucleotides matching TRBD1. The CDR3 contains 18 residues. The germline V gene has CDR1 SGHVS and CDR2 FQNEAQ. V was pared by 4 bases and J by 4 bases, with 16 bases of the junction left unmatched.

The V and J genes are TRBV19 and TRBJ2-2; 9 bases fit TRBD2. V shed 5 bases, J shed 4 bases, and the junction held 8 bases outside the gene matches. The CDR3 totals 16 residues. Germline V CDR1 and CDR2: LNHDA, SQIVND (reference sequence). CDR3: CASSVSGGSSTGELFF. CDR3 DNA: TGTGCCAGTAGTGTAAGCGGGGGGTCTTCCACCGGGGAGCTGTTTTTT.

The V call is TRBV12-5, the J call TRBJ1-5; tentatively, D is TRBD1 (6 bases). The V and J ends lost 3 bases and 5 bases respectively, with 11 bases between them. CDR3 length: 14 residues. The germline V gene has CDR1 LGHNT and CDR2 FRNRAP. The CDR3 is CASGLGQGHQPQHF. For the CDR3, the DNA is TGTGCTAGTGGTTTAGGTCAGGGGCATCAGCCCCAGCATTTT.

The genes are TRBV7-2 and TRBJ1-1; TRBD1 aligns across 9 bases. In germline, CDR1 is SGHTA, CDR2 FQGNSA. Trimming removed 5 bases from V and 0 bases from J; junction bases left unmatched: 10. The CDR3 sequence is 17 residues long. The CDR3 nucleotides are TGTGCCAGCAGCCCTATCCCGGGACAGGGAATGAACACTGAAGCTTTCTTT. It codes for CASSPIPGQGMNTEAFF.

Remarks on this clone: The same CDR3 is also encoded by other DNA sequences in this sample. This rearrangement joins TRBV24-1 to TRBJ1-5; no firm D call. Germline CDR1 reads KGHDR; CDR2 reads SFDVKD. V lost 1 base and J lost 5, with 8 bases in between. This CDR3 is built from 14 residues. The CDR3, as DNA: TGTGCCACCAGTGATTTAGAGGGAGATCAGCCCCAGCATTTT. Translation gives CATSDLEGDQPQHF.

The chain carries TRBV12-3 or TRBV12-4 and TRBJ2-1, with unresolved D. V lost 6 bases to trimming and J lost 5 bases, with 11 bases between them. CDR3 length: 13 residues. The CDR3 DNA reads TGTGCCAGCAGCCAACTTACAGACAATGAGCAGTTCTTC. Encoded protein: CASSQLTDNEQFF.

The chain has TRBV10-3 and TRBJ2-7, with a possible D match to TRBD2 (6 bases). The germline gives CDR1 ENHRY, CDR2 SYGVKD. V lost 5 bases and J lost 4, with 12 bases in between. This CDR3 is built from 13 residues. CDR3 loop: CAISRGGDYEQYF. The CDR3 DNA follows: TGTGCCATCAGTCGGGGCGGGGATTACGAGCAGTACTTC.

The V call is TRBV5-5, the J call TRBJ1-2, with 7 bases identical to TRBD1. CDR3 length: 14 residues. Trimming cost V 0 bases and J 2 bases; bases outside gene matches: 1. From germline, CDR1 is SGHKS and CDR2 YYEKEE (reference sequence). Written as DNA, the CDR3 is TGTGCCAGCAGCTTGGAGACAGGGAACTATGGCTACACCTTC. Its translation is CASSLETGNYGYTF.

The CDR3 reads CASSLLAGDTDTQYF. DNA for the CDR3: TGTGCCAGCTCCCTACTAGCGGGGGACACAGATACGCAGTATTTT. The chain carries TRBV9 and TRBJ2-3, with 11 bases fitting TRBD2. Losses at the gene ends were 7 bases for V and 2 bases for J; bases not matched to a gene: 6. This CDR3 comprises 15 residues. CDR1 SGDLS and CDR2 YYNGEE come from the germline V gene.

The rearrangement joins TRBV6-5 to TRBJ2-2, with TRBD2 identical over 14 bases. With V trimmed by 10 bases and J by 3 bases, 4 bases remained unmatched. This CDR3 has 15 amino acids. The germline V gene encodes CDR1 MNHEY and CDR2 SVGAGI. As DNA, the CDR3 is TGTGCCATCAGGGGACTAGCGGGGGACACCGGGGAGCTGTTTTTT. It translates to CAIRGLAGDTGELFF.

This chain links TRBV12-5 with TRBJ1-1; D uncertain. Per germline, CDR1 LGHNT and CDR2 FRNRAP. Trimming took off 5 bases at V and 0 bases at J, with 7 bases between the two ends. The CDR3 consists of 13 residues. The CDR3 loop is CASGTSVNTEAFF. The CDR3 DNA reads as TGTGCTAGTGGTACTTCGGTGAACACTGAAGCTTTCTTT.

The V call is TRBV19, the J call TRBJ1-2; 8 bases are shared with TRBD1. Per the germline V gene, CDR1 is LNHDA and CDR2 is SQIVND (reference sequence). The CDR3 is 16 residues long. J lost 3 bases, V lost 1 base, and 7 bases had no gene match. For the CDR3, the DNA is TGTGCCAGTAGTATAGCCATGGACAGGGTTTACTATGGCTACACCTTC. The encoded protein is CASSIAMDRVYYGYTF.

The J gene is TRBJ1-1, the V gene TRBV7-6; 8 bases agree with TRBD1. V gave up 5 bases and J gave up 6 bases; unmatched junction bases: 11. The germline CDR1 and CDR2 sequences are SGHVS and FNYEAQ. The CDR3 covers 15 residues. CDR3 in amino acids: CASSPGQGGGSEAFF. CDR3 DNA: TGTGCCAGCAGCCCAGGACAGGGAGGAGGTTCTGAAGCTTTCTTT.

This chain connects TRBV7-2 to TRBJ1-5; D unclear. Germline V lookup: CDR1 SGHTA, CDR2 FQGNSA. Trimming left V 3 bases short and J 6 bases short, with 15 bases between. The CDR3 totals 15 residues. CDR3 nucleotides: TGTGCCAGCAGCTTTGACGGACTCCGGGGTCAGCCCCAGCATTTT. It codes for CASSFDGLRGQPQHF.

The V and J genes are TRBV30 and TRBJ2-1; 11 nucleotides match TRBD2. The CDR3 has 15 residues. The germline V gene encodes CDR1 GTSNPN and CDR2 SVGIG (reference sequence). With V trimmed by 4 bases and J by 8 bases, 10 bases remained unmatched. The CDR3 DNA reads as TGTGCCTGGACTAGCGGGGGGATTAGTACGGATGAGCAGTTCTTC. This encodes CAWTSGGISTDEQFF.